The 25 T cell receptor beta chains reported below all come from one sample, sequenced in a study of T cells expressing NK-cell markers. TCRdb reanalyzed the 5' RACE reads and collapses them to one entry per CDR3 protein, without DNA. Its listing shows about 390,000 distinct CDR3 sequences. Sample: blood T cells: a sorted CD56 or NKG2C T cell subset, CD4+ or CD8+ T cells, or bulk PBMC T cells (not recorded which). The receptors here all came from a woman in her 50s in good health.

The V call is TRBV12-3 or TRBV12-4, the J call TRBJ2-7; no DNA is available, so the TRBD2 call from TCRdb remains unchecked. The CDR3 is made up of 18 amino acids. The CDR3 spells CASSLAAIAGGPGFEQYF.

CDR3 sequence: CASSPTLNEQFF. The J gene is TRBJ2-1, the V gene TRBV6-6. The CDR3 contains 12 residues. Germline CDR1 is MNHNY and CDR2 is SVGAGI (reference sequence).

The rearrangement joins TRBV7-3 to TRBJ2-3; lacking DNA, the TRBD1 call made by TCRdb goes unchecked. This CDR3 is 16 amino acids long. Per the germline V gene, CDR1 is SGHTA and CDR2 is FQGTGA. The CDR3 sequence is CASSHPVGGGTDTQYF.

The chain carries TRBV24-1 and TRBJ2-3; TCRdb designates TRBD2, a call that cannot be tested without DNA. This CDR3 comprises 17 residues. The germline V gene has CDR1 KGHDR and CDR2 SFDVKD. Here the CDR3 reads CATSGPGVAGGADTQYF.

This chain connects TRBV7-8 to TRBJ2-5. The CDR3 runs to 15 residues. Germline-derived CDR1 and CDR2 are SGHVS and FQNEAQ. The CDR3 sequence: CASSSKARTIETQYF.

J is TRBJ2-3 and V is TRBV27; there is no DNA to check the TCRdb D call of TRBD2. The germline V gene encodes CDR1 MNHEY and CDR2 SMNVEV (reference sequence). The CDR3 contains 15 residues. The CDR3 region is CASRRTRYSTDTQYF.

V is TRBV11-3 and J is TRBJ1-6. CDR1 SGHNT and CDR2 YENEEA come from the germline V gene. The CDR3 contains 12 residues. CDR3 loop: CASTRENSPLHF.

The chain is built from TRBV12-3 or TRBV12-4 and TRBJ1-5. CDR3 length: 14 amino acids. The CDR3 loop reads CASSVSRSNQPQHF.

CDR3 residues: CSARNLREVGTQYF. The V gene is TRBV20-1, the J gene TRBJ2-5; TCRdb lists TRBD2, though no DNA is available to test this call. The CDR3 loop spans 14 amino acids. CDR1 and CDR2 from the germline V gene are DFQATT and SNEGSKA (reference sequence).

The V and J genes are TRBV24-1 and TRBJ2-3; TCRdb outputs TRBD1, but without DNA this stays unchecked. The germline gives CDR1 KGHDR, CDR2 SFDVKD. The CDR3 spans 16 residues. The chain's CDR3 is CATSARRRTGSDTQYF.

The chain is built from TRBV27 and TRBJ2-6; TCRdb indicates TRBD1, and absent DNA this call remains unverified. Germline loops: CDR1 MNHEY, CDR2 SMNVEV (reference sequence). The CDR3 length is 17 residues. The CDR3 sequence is CASSPYLDRVGANVLTF.

The chain's CDR3 is CSARDRAADTQYF. The chain links TRBV20-1 to TRBJ2-3; TCRdb indicates TRBD2, and absent DNA this call remains unverified. The germline gives CDR1 DFQATT, CDR2 SNEGSKA (reference sequence). The CDR3 is 13 residues long.

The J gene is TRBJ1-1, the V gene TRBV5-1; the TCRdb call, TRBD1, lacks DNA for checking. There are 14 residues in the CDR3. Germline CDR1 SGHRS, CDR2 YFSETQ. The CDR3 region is CASSLDGGVTEAFF.

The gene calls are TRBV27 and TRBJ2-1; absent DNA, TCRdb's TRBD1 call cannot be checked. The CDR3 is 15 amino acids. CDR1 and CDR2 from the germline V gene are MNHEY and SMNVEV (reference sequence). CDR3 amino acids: CASSLRGLTYNEQFF.

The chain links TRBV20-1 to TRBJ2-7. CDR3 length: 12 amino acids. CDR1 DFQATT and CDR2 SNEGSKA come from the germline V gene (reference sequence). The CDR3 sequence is CSGRKTTYEQYF.

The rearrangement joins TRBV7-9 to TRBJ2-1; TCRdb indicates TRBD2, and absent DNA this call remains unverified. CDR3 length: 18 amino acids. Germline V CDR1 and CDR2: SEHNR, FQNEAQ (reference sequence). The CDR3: CASSLAAFTGRLNNEQFF.

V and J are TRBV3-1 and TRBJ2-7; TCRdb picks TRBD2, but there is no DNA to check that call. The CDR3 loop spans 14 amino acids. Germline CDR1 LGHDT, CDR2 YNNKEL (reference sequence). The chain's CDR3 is CASSQEGSSGRTYF.

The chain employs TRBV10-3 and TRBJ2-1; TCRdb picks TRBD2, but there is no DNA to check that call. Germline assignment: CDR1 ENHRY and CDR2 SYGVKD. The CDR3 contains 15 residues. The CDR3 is CAISERTSGRIEQFF.

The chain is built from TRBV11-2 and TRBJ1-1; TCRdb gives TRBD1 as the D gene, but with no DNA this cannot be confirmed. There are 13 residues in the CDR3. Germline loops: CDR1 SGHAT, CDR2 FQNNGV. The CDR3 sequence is CASSGTLGPEAFF.

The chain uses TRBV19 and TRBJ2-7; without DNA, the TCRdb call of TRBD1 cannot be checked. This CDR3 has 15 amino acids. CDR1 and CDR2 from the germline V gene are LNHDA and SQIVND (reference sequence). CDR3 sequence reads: CASSKADRGLDEQYF.

The CDR3 loop reads CASSWTQLGGTGELFF. The V and J genes are TRBV5-1 and TRBJ2-2; the TCRdb D gene call, TRBD1, has no DNA to confirm it. The CDR3 runs 16 residues. Germline V lookup: CDR1 SGHRS, CDR2 YFSETQ.

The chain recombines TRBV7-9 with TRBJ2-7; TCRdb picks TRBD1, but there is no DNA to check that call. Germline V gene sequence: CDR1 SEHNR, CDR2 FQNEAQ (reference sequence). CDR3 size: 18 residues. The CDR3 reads CASSPGPVGQGLAYEQYF. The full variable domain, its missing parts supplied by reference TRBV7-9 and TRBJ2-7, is DTGVSQNPRHKITKRGQNVTFRCDPISEHNRLYWYRQTLGQGPEFLTYFQNEAQLEKSRLLSDRFSAERPKGSFSTLEIQRTEQGDSAMYLCASSPGPVGQGLAYEQYFGPGTRLTVT.

CDR3: CASSLKPQGSYGYTF. V gene TRBV14 combines with J gene TRBJ1-2; TCRdb's D gene call, TRBD1, goes unchecked for lack of DNA. The length of the CDR3 is 15 residues. Germline CDR1 is SGHDN and CDR2 is FVKESK.

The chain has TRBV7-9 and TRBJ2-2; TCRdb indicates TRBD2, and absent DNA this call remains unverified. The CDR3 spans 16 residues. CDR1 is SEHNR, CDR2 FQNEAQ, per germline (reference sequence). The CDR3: CASSPLRGANTGELFF.

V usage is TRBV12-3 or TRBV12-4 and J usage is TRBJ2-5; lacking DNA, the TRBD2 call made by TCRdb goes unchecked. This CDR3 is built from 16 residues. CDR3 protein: CASSLSGTSGQETQYF.